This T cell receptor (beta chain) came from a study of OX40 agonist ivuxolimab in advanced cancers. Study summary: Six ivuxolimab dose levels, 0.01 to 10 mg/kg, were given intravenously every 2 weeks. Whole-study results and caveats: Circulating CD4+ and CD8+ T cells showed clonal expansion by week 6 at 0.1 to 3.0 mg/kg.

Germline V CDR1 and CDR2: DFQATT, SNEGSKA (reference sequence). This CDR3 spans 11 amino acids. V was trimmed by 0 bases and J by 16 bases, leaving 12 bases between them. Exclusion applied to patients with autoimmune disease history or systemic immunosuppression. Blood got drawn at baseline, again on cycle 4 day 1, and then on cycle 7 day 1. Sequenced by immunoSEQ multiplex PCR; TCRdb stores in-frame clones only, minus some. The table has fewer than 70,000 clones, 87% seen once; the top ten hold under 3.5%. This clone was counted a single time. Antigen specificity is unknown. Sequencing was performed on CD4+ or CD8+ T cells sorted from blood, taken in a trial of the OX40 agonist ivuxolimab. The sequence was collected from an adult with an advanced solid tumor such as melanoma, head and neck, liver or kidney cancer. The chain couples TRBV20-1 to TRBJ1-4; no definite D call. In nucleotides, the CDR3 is TGCAGTGCTAGAGAGGGCTCTAAGCCGTTTTTT. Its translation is CSAREGSKPFF.